These T cell receptor beta chains were read from a single sample in a study of T cell repertoires in cytomegalovirus infection. TCRdb re-analysed the reads in MiXCR, keeping a single row per CDR3 protein. The sample has roughly 110,000 distinct CDR3 sequences, around 30% seen once. These receptors' targets are unknown. Material: CD8+ T cells from cultured PBMCs, obtained from culture after CMV antigen stimulation. These receptors were obtained from a human donor in good health (CMV status not recorded). Some clones in this sample may be carry-over from other donors' samples. CDR3s include the opening cysteine and the closing phenylalanine or tryptophan. A D gene is named only where the DNA matches it firmly. Part of the rows lack a size; the others show once, few, many or a class for expanded clones.

V: TRBV13
J: TRBJ2-2
D: TRBD2
size: few
CDR3: CASNHVAGGHTGELFF
DNA: TGTGCCAGCAACCACGTAGCGGGGGGGCACACCGGGGAGCTGTTTTTT

V: TRBV4-1
J: TRBJ2-1
D: NA
size: few
CDR3: CASSQESGMVYNEQFF
DNA: TGCGCCAGCAGCCAAGAATCAGGGATGGTCTACAATGAGCAGTTCTTC

V: TRBV7-6
J: TRBJ2-1
D: NA
size: many
CDR3: CASSLVDDASYNEQFF
DNA: TGTGCCAGCAGCTTAGTGGACGACGCCTCCTACAATGAGCAGTTCTTC

V: TRBV11-2
J: TRBJ2-1
D: TRBD1
size: NA
CDR3: CASSIGTGGNLAYNEQFF
DNA: TGTGCCAGCAGCATCGGGACAGGGGGAAATTTGGCCTACAATGAGCAGTTCTTC

V: TRBV27
J: TRBJ2-2
D: NA
size: many
CDR3: CASSYEWNTGELFF
DNA: TGTGCCAGCAGTTACGAGTGGAACACCGGGGAGCTGTTTTTT

V: TRBV6-2/TRBV6-3
J: TRBJ2-3
D: NA
size: NA
CDR3: CASSSAPAGYTDTQYF
DNA: TGTGCCAGCAGTTCCGCTCCGGCGGGTTACACGGATACGCAGTATTTT

V: TRBV6-2/TRBV6-3
J: TRBJ2-5
D: NA
size: NA
CDR3: CASSYDPTGFEETQYF
DNA: TGTGCCAGCAGTTACGACCCCACAGGGTTTGAGGAGACCCAGTACTTC

V: TRBV7-9
J: TRBJ2-7
D: NA
size: NA
CDR3: CASGRQEYYEQYF
DNA: TGTGCCAGCGGACGACAGGAATACTACGAGCAGTACTTC

V: TRBV5-6
J: TRBJ2-5
D: NA
size: NA
CDR3: CASSFISGYQETQYF
DNA: TGTGCCAGCAGCTTCATTAGCGGATACCAAGAGACCCAGTACTTC

V: TRBV5-5
J: TRBJ1-1
D: NA
size: few
CDR3: CASSLIGTENTEAFF
DNA: TGTGCCAGCAGCCTTATAGGGACGGAAAACACTGAAGCTTTCTTT

V: TRBV5-4
J: TRBJ1-1
D: NA
size: NA
CDR3: CASSYGGMNTEAFF
DNA: TGTGCCAGCAGCTACGGGGGTATGAACACTGAAGCTTTCTTT

V: TRBV7-9
J: TRBJ1-1
D: NA
size: few
CDR3: CASSRGSTEAFF
DNA: TGTGCCAGCAGCCGAGGTTCCACTGAAGCTTTCTTT

V: TRBV4-1
J: TRBJ2-2
D: TRBD2
size: NA
CDR3: CASSHSSGGENTGELFF
DNA: TGCGCCAGCAGCCACTCTAGCGGGGGGGAGAACACCGGGGAGCTGTTTTTT

V: TRBV29-1
J: TRBJ1-2
D: TRBD1
size: few
CDR3: CSVDREDYGYTF
DNA: TGCAGCGTGGACAGGGAGGACTATGGCTACACCTTC

V: TRBV19
J: TRBJ1-5
D: NA
size: few
CDR3: CASSIGWARNQPQHF
DNA: TGTGCCAGTAGTATAGGCTGGGCGCGCAATCAGCCCCAGCATTTT

V: TRBV7-8
J: TRBJ2-7
D: NA
size: few
CDR3: CASSLAQRAYEQYF
DNA: TGTGCCAGCAGCTTAGCGCAGAGGGCCTACGAGCAGTACTTC

V: TRBV7-2
J: TRBJ1-2
D: NA
size: many
CDR3: CASSPSPGLSDYGYTF
DNA: TGTGCCAGCAGCCCCAGTCCGGGTCTATCGGACTATGGCTACACCTTC

V: TRBV4-3
J: TRBJ1-1
D: TRBD1
size: NA
CDR3: CASKPTGEWDTEAFF
DNA: TGCGCCAGCAAACCGACAGGGGAGTGGGACACTGAAGCTTTCTTT

V: TRBV10-3
J: TRBJ2-1
D: TRBD1
size: few
CDR3: CAISTDRGEQFF
DNA: TGTGCCATCAGTACAGACAGGGGCGAGCAGTTCTTC

V: TRBV7-2
J: TRBJ2-7
D: TRBD2
size: few
CDR3: CASSLAGLAGTYEQYF
DNA: TGTGCCAGCAGCTTAGCCGGGCTAGCGGGGACCTACGAGCAGTACTTC

V: TRBV19
J: TRBJ1-1
D: NA
size: NA
CDR3: CASSIDGNTEAFF
DNA: TGTGCCAGTAGTATAGACGGGAACACTGAAGCTTTCTTT

V: TRBV3-1
J: TRBJ1-2
D: NA
size: many
CDR3: CASSPPGVRGGYTF
DNA: TGTGCCAGCAGCCCCCCCGGGGTCAGAGGTGGCTACACCTTC

V: TRBV7-8
J: TRBJ2-7
D: NA
size: NA
CDR3: CASSLGLTGEQYF
DNA: TGTGCCAGCAGTCTCGGGTTAACCGGCGAGCAGTACTTC

V: TRBV20-1
J: TRBJ2-5
D: NA
size: NA
CDR3: CSARGGRGRQETQYF
DNA: TGCAGTGCTAGAGGGGGACGGGGACGCCAAGAGACCCAGTACTTC

V: TRBV7-6
J: TRBJ2-5
D: NA
size: NA
CDR3: CASSLDPGQETQYF
DNA: TGTGCCAGCAGCTTAGATCCAGGGCAAGAGACCCAGTACTTC

V: TRBV7-9
J: TRBJ2-1
D: NA
size: NA
CDR3: CASSSPAGQPYNEQFF
DNA: TGTGCCAGCAGCTCGCCAGCCGGTCAGCCCTACAATGAGCAGTTCTTC

V: TRBV5-6
J: TRBJ2-3
D: NA
size: many
CDR3: CASSLGYGSDTQYF
DNA: TGTGCCAGCAGCTTGGGATATGGGTCAGATACGCAGTATTTT

V: TRBV6-2/TRBV6-3
J: TRBJ1-5
D: NA
size: NA
CDR3: CASWNMHSNQPQHF
DNA: TGTGCCAGCTGGAATATGCATAGCAATCAGCCCCAGCATTTT

V: TRBV7-8
J: TRBJ1-5
D: TRBD1
size: NA
CDR3: CASSPRTGDQPQHF
DNA: TGTGCCAGCAGCCCCAGGACAGGGGATCAGCCCCAGCATTTT

V: TRBV7-9
J: TRBJ2-7
D: NA
size: NA
CDR3: CATGTDGRNFYEQYF
DNA: TGTGCCACCGGAACAGACGGACGGAATTTCTACGAGCAGTACTTC

V: TRBV2
J: TRBJ1-5
D: TRBD1
size: NA
CDR3: CASSNPGTGPNQPQHF
DNA: TGTGCCAGCAGTAATCCCGGGACAGGGCCTAATCAGCCCCAGCATTTT

V: TRBV7-2
J: TRBJ2-6
D: NA
size: many
CDR3: CASSLNRAGANVLTF
DNA: TGTGCCAGCAGTCTAAACAGGGCTGGGGCCAACGTCCTGACTTTC

V: TRBV20-1
J: TRBJ2-7
D: NA
size: NA
CDR3: CSAPWHEQYF
DNA: TGCAGTGCCCCTTGGCACGAGCAGTACTTC

V: TRBV6-6
J: TRBJ2-7
D: NA
size: NA
CDR3: CASSYGGAEIAYEQYF
DNA: TGTGCCAGCAGTTACGGGGGTGCTGAAATAGCCTACGAGCAGTACTTC

V: TRBV6-6
J: TRBJ1-1
D: NA
size: NA
CDR3: CASSRSGTEAFF
DNA: TGTGCCAGCAGTAGGTCTGGGACTGAAGCTTTCTTT

V: TRBV6-6
J: TRBJ1-1
D: NA
size: NA
CDR3: CASSRRENTEAFF
DNA: TGTGCCAGCAGCAGGAGAGAGAACACTGAAGCTTTCTTT

V: TRBV7-2
J: TRBJ1-2
D: NA
size: many
CDR3: CASTEGLGVPF
DNA: TGTGCCAGCACGGAGGGGCTGGGTGTCCCCTTC

V: TRBV28
J: TRBJ2-3
D: TRBD1
size: NA
CDR3: CASSYPADRGPSDTQYF
DNA: TGTGCCAGCAGTTATCCGGCGGACAGGGGGCCTTCAGATACGCAGTATTTT

V: TRBV29-1
J: TRBJ1-2
D: NA
size: once
CDR3: CSAPSGQGSGYTF
DNA: TGCAGCGCCCCTTCCGGGCAGGGTTCCGGCTACACCTTC

V: TRBV20-1
J: TRBJ2-7
D: TRBD2
size: NA
CDR3: CSAPTSGGRHSYEQYF
DNA: TGCAGTGCTCCCACTAGCGGGGGACGACACTCCTACGAGCAGTACTTC